This record covers a single T cell receptor (beta chain). Data came from immunoSEQ multiplex PCR; TCRdb stores just in-frame clones and leaves some out. In the table there are 62,000 or so clones, approximately 84% of which are singletons. The sample is drawn from a study of OX40 agonist ivuxolimab in advanced cancers. The CDR3 contains 13 residues. Germline loops: CDR1 SGDLS, CDR2 YYNGEE. V was shortened by 4 bases and J by 9 bases, with 14 bases between the two germline ends. J is TRBJ1-3 and V is TRBV9; D gene ambiguous. The sequencing used CD4+ or CD8+ T cells sorted from blood, collected in a trial of the OX40 agonist ivuxolimab. The TCR originated in an adult with an advanced solid tumor such as melanoma, head and neck, liver or kidney cancer. This chain's CDR3 is CASSPDGLSTIYF. CDR3 DNA sequence: TGTGCCAGCAGCCCAGACGGGTTGAGCACCATATATTTT.